This is a list of T cell receptor beta chains from one sample in a study of PD-L1 blockade in urothelial cancer. Produced via immunoSEQ multiplex PCR; TCRdb's table is partial and in-frame only. The repertoire includes 50,000 to 55,000 clones, more than 75% of them detected once, and 2% to 3% sits in the top ten. The specimen was PBMCs, collected around atezolizumab (anti-PD-L1) treatment. Receptors were obtained from a man between 60 and 75 years old with urothelial cancer. Both conserved end residues are part of each CDR3. The D gene is left open where the match is weak. Clone size is given for some rows only: seen once, a few or many times, or a class if the clone is expanded.

d_call j_call clone_size v_call cdr3_length cdr3_nt cdr3_aa
TRBD1 TRBJ1-5 once TRBV4-2 16 TGTGCCAGCAGCCAAGGGGGACAGTATAGCAATCAGCCCCAGCATTTT CASSQGGQYSNQPQHF
. TRBJ2-6 . TRBV5-6 15 TGTGCCAGCAGCTTGATCCAGGGATGGGCCAACGTCCTGACTTTC CASSLIQGWANVLTF
TRBD1 TRBJ2-1 . TRBV7-2 15 TGTGCCAGCAGCGCCTCGGGACAGGGGTTCAATGAGCAGTTCTTC CASSASGQGFNEQFF
. TRBJ2-3 . TRBV5-1 16 TGCGCCAGCAGCTCTAGACAGGGGAGGGGCACAGATACGCAGTATTTT CASSSRQGRGTDTQYF
TRBD1 TRBJ2-7 . TRBV7-2 15 TGTGCCAGCAGCTTCTCGACAGGGGCGACCTACGAGCAGTACTTC CASSFSTGATYEQYF
TRBD2 TRBJ2-1 . TRBV10-3 16 TGTGCCATCAGTCCCGATAGCGGGAGACCCTACAATGAGCAGTTCTTC CAISPDSGRPYNEQFF
TRBD2 TRBJ2-1 . TRBV14 15 TGTGCCAGCAGCCAACGAGCGGGGGGTTCCAATGAGCAGTTCTTC CASSQRAGGSNEQFF
TRBD2 TRBJ2-1 . TRBV30 16 TGTGCCTGGAGTGTAAGGACTAGCGGGGCGCACAATGAGCAGTTCTTC CAWSVRTSGAHNEQFF
. TRBJ2-5 few TRBV5-8 15 TGTGCCAGCAGGGACGGAGGGCCCCACCAAGAGACCCAGTACTTC CASRDGGPHQETQYF
TRBD1 TRBJ1-5 . TRBV6-6 16 TGTGCCAGCAGTTTCCCACAGGGGGCTGTTGGTCAGCCCCAGCATTTT CASSFPQGAVGQPQHF
. TRBJ2-3 . TRBV6-1 13 TGTGCCAGCAGTGACAGGGTCACAGATACGCAGTATTTT CASSDRVTDTQYF
. TRBJ2-5 . TRBV12-5 12 TGTGCTAGTGGTTTGACAGACGAGACCCAGTACTTC CASGLTDETQYF
. TRBJ1-2 few TRBV7-2 13 TGTGCCAGCAGCTTAAATACAGCATATGGCTACACCTTC CASSLNTAYGYTF
TRBD2 TRBJ2-7 . TRBV4-3 15 TGCGCCAGCAGCCAAGGACTAGCGGGGGCCTACGAGCAGTACTTC CASSQGLAGAYEQYF
. TRBJ2-5 . TRBV18 14 TGTGCCAGCTCTACCGCAAAGGGGAGGGAGACCCAGTACTTC CASSTAKGRETQYF
TRBD1 TRBJ1-3 . TRBV19 16 TGTGCCAGTCGTTTGGACAGGCGAATCTCTGGAAACACCATATATTTT CASRLDRRISGNTIYF
. TRBJ1-1 . TRBV18 15 TGTGCCAGCTCCAACCGGGAGGGATTGAACACTGAAGCTTTCTTT CASSNREGLNTEAFF
. TRBJ2-3 . TRBV6-5 14 TGTGCCAGCAGGGTGGAGGGCCGATTTGATACGCAGTATTTT CASRVEGRFDTQYF
. TRBJ1-2 . TRBV7-2 14 TGTGCCAGCAGCTTACCTCAGGGAAACTATGGCTACACCTTC CASSLPQGNYGYTF
. TRBJ2-5 . TRBV7-2 13 TGTGCCAGCAGCTCCTCAGGGCAGGAGACCCAGTACTTC CASSSSGQETQYF
TRBD1 TRBJ2-5 . TRBV10-3 15 TGTGCCACCACCTGGACAGGGTCGGTCCAAGAGACCCAGTACTTC CATTWTGSVQETQYF
TRBD1 TRBJ1-4 once TRBV18 15 TGTGCCAGCTCAGGACAACAGGGGATTAATGAAAAACTGTTTTTT CASSGQQGINEKLFF
. TRBJ2-3 . TRBV5-1 14 TGCGCCAGCTCTGCAGGGGTTCTCACAGATACGCAGTATTTT CASSAGVLTDTQYF
. TRBJ1-1 . TRBV6-5 13 TGTGCCATCGGGCAGGGTGGAAACACTGAAGCTTTCTTT CAIGQGGNTEAFF
TRBD2 TRBJ2-1 . TRBV27 15 TGTGCCAGCAGTTCCACTAGCGCAGGCAACAATGAGCAGTTCTTC CASSSTSAGNNEQFF
. TRBJ1-5 . TRBV7-2 13 TGTGCCAGCAGCTTAGGGCTCTGGCAGCCCCAGCATTTT CASSLGLWQPQHF
TRBD2 TRBJ2-7 . TRBV10-1 14 TGCGCCAGCAGCCCAACTAGCGGGGGGGAAAAGCAGTACTTC CASSPTSGGEKQYF
TRBD1 TRBJ2-7 . TRBV6-5 15 TGTGCCAGCAGTTACTCGAGGACAGGACCCTACGAGCAGTACTTC CASSYSRTGPYEQYF
TRBD1 TRBJ1-6 . TRBV7-6 14 TGTGCCAGCAGCTCGGACAGGGGAAATTCACCCCTCCACTTT CASSSDRGNSPLHF
. TRBJ2-5 . TRBV29-1 14 TGCAGCGTTTGCGTCATAAATGAGGGAGAGACCCAGTACTTC CSVCVINEGETQYF
. TRBJ1-5 . TRBV6-1 13 TGTGCCAGCAGTGAAAGCGGGGATCAGCCCCAGCATTTT CASSESGDQPQHF
TRBD2 TRBJ2-3 . TRBV30 15 TGTGCCTGGAGTGTACGGGGAACTAGCGTGGATACGCAGTATTTT CAWSVRGTSVDTQYF